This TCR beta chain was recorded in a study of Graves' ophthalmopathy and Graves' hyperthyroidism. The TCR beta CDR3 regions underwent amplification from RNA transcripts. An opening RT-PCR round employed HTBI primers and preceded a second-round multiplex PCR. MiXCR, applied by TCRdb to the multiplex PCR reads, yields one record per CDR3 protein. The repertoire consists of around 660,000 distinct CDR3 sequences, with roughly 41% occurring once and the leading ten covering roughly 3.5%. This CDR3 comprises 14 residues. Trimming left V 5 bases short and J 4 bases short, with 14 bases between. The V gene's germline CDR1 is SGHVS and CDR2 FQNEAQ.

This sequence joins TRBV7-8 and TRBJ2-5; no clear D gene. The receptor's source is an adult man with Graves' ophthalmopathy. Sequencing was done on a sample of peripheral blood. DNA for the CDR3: TGTGCCAGCAGCGACACAGCCTATCGAGAGACCCAGTACTTC. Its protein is CASSDTAYRETQYF.